This paragraph reports one TCR beta chain. What it binds is unknown. Via 5' RACE with UMI labels, TRB cDNA libraries were prepared. With the 5' RACE reads reprocessed, TCRdb shows one record per CDR3 protein and no DNA. This sample's clone table lists 4,800 or so distinct CDR3 sequences. The sample comes from a study of CXCR3-negative and CXCR3-positive naive CD8 T cells. Overall study results and limits: Comparison of naive cells showed more hydrophobic TRB CDR3s in CXCR3-positive than in CXCR3-negative naive cells. Naive CXCR3-negative cells resembled naive CXCR3-positive cells in TRBV-TRBJ usage; memory cells differed. Relative to memory CD8+ cells, whose diversity was much lower, both naive subsets had comparably high diversity.

The CDR3 runs 18 residues. The germline V gene encodes CDR1 SGHVS and CDR2 FQNEAQ. The chain carries TRBV7-8 and TRBJ2-3; as DNA is missing, the TRBD2 call by TCRdb cannot be tested. The sequenced material came from naive CXCR3- CD8+ T cells from blood. The sample's subset: CD45RO-CCR7+CD27+CD95- naive CD8+ T cells lacking CXCR3 (TNR3-). The TCR comes from a human donor in good health. Some clones in this sample may be carry-over from other donors' samples. The chain's CDR3 is CASSLAHGAGGQADTQYF.